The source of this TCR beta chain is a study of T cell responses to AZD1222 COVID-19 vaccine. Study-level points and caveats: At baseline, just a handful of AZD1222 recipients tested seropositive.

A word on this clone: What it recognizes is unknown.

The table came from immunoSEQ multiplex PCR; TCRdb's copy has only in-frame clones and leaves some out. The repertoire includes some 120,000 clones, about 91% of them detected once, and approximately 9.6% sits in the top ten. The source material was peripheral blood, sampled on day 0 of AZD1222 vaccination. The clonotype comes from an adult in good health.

The CDR3 DNA reads TGTGCCAGCAGTTTATGGTCCTACGAGCAGTACTTC. Amino acid sequence: CASSLWSYEQYF. The rearrangement uses TRBV12-3 or TRBV12-4 and TRBJ2-7; the D is unclear. With 2 bases removed from V and 1 base from J, the gap between germline ends came to 3 bases. This CDR3 region has 12 residues.